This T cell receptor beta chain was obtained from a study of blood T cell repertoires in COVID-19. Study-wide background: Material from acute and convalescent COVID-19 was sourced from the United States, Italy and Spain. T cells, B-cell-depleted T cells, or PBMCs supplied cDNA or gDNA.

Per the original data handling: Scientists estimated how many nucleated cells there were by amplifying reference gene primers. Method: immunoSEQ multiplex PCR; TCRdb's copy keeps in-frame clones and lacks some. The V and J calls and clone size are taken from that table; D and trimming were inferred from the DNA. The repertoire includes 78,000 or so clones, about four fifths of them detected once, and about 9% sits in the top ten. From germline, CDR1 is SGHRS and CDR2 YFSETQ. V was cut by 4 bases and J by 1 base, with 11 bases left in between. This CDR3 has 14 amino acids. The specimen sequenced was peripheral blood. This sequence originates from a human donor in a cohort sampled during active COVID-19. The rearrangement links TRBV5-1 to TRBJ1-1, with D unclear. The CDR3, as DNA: TGCGCCAGCAGCACGACAAGTTCGAACACTGAAGCTTTCTTT. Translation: CASSTTSSNTEAFF.